These T cell receptor beta chains were read from a single sample in a study of vaccination and CD4 T cells after COVID-19. One entry per CDR3 protein, called by TCRdb with MiXCR from the PCR reads. The sample yields some 24,000 distinct CDR3 sequences, about 29% seen once. These receptors have no identified antigens. The sequences come from CD4+ T cells from blood, cultured in vitro, collected about 7 months after SARS-CoV-2 vaccination. Source of these receptors: a human donor who had recovered from COVID-19. Each CDR3 is given with its conserved first and last residue. Each record gives: clone size, J gene, D gene, V gene, CDR3 protein, CDR3 DNA. D genes are given only for firm matches. Some rows mark clone size as missing; the rest say once, few, many or name a class of expanded clone.

size: -
J: TRBJ2-5
D: -
V: TRBV19
CDR3: CASSINYPETQYF
DNA: TGTGCCAGTAGTATAAACTACCCGGAGACCCAGTACTTC

size: -
J: TRBJ2-7
D: -
V: TRBV6-1
CDR3: CASSPREGVLSEQYF
DNA: TGTGCCAGCAGTCCAAGGGAAGGGGTGTTAAGCGAGCAGTACTTC

size: medium-sized
J: TRBJ1-6
D: TRBD1
V: TRBV6-1
CDR3: CASSESIGQGNSPLHF
DNA: TGTGCCAGCAGTGAATCCATTGGACAGGGGAATTCACCCCTCCACTTT

size: -
J: TRBJ2-7
D: -
V: TRBV6-1
CDR3: CASSEAGGRVYEQYF
DNA: TGTGCCAGCAGTGAAGCGGGCGGAAGAGTTTACGAGCAGTACTTC

size: once
J: TRBJ1-3
D: -
V: TRBV7-2
CDR3: CASSPLGFSGNTIYF
DNA: TGTGCCAGCAGCCCTCTAGGGTTCTCTGGAAACACCATATATTTT

size: few
J: TRBJ1-6
D: -
V: TRBV7-9
CDR3: CASSFDDSPLHF
DNA: TGTGCCAGCAGCTTTGACGATTCACCCCTCCACTTT

size: once
J: TRBJ2-2
D: -
V: TRBV19
CDR3: CASMRGVNTGELFF
DNA: TGTGCCAGTATGCGGGGCGTGAACACCGGGGAGCTGTTTTTT

size: few
J: TRBJ1-6
D: TRBD1
V: TRBV7-8
CDR3: CASSLRGGAGNSPLHF
DNA: TGTGCCAGCAGCCTCAGGGGGGGGGCCGGGAATTCACCCCTCCACTTT

size: -
J: TRBJ2-5
D: -
V: TRBV20-1
CDR3: CSAPRVSPIQETQYF
DNA: TGCAGTGCTCCGCGGGTGTCCCCTATCCAAGAGACCCAGTACTTC

size: few
J: TRBJ2-1
D: TRBD2
V: TRBV20-1
CDR3: CSARVLAGVPNEQFF
DNA: TGCAGTGCTAGAGTACTAGCGGGAGTTCCCAATGAGCAGTTCTTC

size: few
J: TRBJ2-1
D: TRBD1
V: TRBV20-1
CDR3: CSAEGTGGARGYNEQFF
DNA: TGCAGTGCGGAAGGGACAGGTGGGGCCCGGGGCTACAATGAGCAGTTCTTC

size: -
J: TRBJ2-7
D: -
V: TRBV20-1
CDR3: CSARNRDGHEQYF
DNA: TGCAGTGCTAGAAATCGGGACGGTCACGAGCAGTACTTC

size: few
J: TRBJ2-2
D: -
V: TRBV7-9
CDR3: CASSRRENTGELFF
DNA: TGTGCCAGCAGCCGGAGGGAGAACACCGGGGAGCTGTTTTTT

size: -
J: TRBJ2-1
D: TRBD1
V: TRBV28
CDR3: CANSVPGQPYNEQFF
DNA: TGTGCCAACAGCGTACCGGGACAGCCCTACAATGAGCAGTTCTTC

size: -
J: TRBJ2-7
D: -
V: TRBV27
CDR3: CASSSGIPGHRAYEQYF
DNA: TGTGCCAGCAGTTCGGGGATTCCCGGACACCGCGCCTACGAGCAGTACTTC

size: few
J: TRBJ1-2
D: TRBD1
V: TRBV6-5
CDR3: CASSYRRTGGAYGYTF
DNA: TGTGCCAGCAGTTACAGGAGGACAGGGGGGGCCTATGGCTACACCTTC

size: -
J: TRBJ1-6
D: TRBD1
V: TRBV27
CDR3: CASSIGTAGSRHNSPLHF
DNA: TGTGCCAGCAGTATCGGGACAGCGGGCAGTAGGCATAATTCACCCCTCCACTTT

size: -
J: TRBJ2-5
D: -
V: TRBV5-1
CDR3: CASSLAGDTPTQYF
DNA: TGCGCCAGCAGCTTGGCGGGAGATACACCGACCCAGTACTTC

size: -
J: TRBJ1-2
D: TRBD1
V: TRBV28
CDR3: CASSLGGTAFYGYTF
DNA: TGTGCCAGCAGTTTAGGAGGGACAGCTTTTTATGGCTACACCTTC

size: few
J: TRBJ2-5
D: -
V: TRBV6-1
CDR3: CASSEVTHPALQETQYF
DNA: TGTGCCAGCAGTGAAGTAACACACCCTGCACTACAAGAGACCCAGTACTTC

size: -
J: TRBJ1-6
D: -
V: TRBV6-1
CDR3: CASSETYSPNSPLHF
DNA: TGTGCCAGCAGTGAGACCTACTCCCCAAATTCACCCCTCCACTTT

size: -
J: TRBJ2-7
D: TRBD1
V: TRBV6-5
CDR3: CASSSRDRGNEQCF
DNA: TGTGCCAGCAGTTCCCGGGACAGGGGGAACGAGCAGTGCTTC

size: -
J: TRBJ1-6
D: TRBD1
V: TRBV18
CDR3: CASSPERRGTGNSPLHF
DNA: TGTGCCAGCTCACCAGAGAGACGGGGGACAGGGAATTCACCCCTCCACTTT

size: -
J: TRBJ2-5
D: TRBD2
V: TRBV4-3
CDR3: CASSRHREGGETQYF
DNA: TGCGCCAGCAGCCGGCACCGGGAGGGGGGAGAGACCCAGTACTTC

size: -
J: TRBJ1-5
D: -
V: TRBV10-3
CDR3: CATLAGPLGGNQPQHF
DNA: TGTGCCACCTTGGCGGGGCCGCTTGGGGGCAATCAGCCCCAGCATTTT

size: -
J: TRBJ1-5
D: -
V: TRBV6-2/TRBV6-3
CDR3: CASSYPRGSFNQPQHF
DNA: TGTGCCAGCAGTTACCCCAGGGGCTCGTTCAATCAGCCCCAGCATTTT

size: -
J: TRBJ1-1
D: -
V: TRBV20-1
CDR3: CNALLNTEAFF
DNA: TGCAACGCCCTATTGAACACTGAAGCTTTCTTT

size: medium-sized
J: TRBJ1-5
D: TRBD1
V: TRBV7-2
CDR3: CASSDRDRGLNQPQHF
DNA: TGTGCCAGCAGCGATAGAGACAGGGGTCTCAATCAGCCCCAGCATTTT

size: -
J: TRBJ1-2
D: -
V: TRBV7-6
CDR3: CASSLWRDSYTF
DNA: TGTGCCAGCAGCTTATGGCGGGACAGCTACACCTTC

size: -
J: TRBJ1-2
D: -
V: TRBV7-9
CDR3: CASSPRAGHGDYGYTF
DNA: TGTGCCAGCAGCCCTCGGGCAGGGCACGGCGACTATGGCTACACCTTC

size: -
J: TRBJ1-2
D: -
V: TRBV28
CDR3: CASSSMTYGYTF
DNA: TGTGCCAGCAGTTCCATGACATATGGCTACACCTTC

size: once
J: TRBJ2-7
D: -
V: TRBV2
CDR3: CASSLAPTYEQYF
DNA: TGTGCCAGCTCACTAGCCCCGACCTACGAGCAGTACTTC

size: -
J: TRBJ1-3
D: -
V: TRBV27
CDR3: CASSLTDPPGNTIYF
DNA: TGTGCCAGCAGTTTAACAGACCCTCCTGGAAACACCATATATTTT

size: -
J: TRBJ2-7
D: -
V: TRBV6-5
CDR3: CASSYNSYEQYF
DNA: TGTGCCAGCAGTTACAACTCCTACGAGCAGTACTTC

size: -
J: TRBJ1-2
D: TRBD1
V: TRBV18
CDR3: CASSPAQGKNYGYTF
DNA: TGTGCCAGCTCACCGGCACAGGGGAAAAACTATGGCTACACCTTC

size: -
J: TRBJ2-1
D: -
V: TRBV4-2
CDR3: CASSQDARVNEQFF
DNA: TGTGCCAGCAGCCAAGATGCGAGGGTCAATGAGCAGTTCTTC

size: -
J: TRBJ2-1
D: TRBD2
V: TRBV28
CDR3: CASSLSLAVDEQFF
DNA: TGTGCCAGCAGTTTAAGCCTAGCGGTCGATGAGCAGTTCTTC

size: few
J: TRBJ2-7
D: -
V: TRBV19
CDR3: CASSIGPAYEQYF
DNA: TGTGCCAGTAGTATAGGGCCGGCCTACGAGCAGTACTTC

size: few
J: TRBJ2-5
D: TRBD2
V: TRBV5-3
CDR3: CASSFWTSQETQYF
DNA: TGTGCCAGCAGCTTCTGGACTAGCCAAGAGACCCAGTACTTC

size: -
J: TRBJ2-3
D: TRBD2
V: TRBV27
CDR3: CASGLVSRDTQYF
DNA: TGTGCCAGCGGACTAGTTTCCAGGGATACGCAGTATTTT

size: -
J: TRBJ2-3
D: -
V: TRBV4-1
CDR3: CASSQDSSTDTQYF
DNA: TGCGCCAGCAGCCAAGATTCCAGCACAGATACGCAGTATTTT

size: -
J: TRBJ2-6
D: -
V: TRBV7-3
CDR3: CASSLGVSGANVLTF
DNA: TGTGCCAGCAGCTTAGGGGTCTCTGGGGCCAACGTCCTGACTTTC

size: -
J: TRBJ2-4
D: -
V: TRBV6-1
CDR3: CASSEPAVSDGIQYF
DNA: TGTGCCAGCAGTGAACCGGCCGTTAGCGATGGCATTCAGTACTTC

size: -
J: TRBJ1-6
D: -
V: TRBV20-1
CDR3: CSAPEFGSSPPHF
DNA: TGCAGTGCGCCCGAATTTGGTTCTTCACCCCCCCACTTT

size: -
J: TRBJ2-4
D: TRBD2
V: TRBV7-2
CDR3: CASSSGLSINIQYF
DNA: TGTGCCAGCAGCTCGGGACTATCAATTAACATTCAGTACTTC

size: -
J: TRBJ2-1
D: TRBD2
V: TRBV4-3
CDR3: CASSPRLAGNYNEQFF
DNA: TGCGCCAGCAGCCCGCGACTAGCGGGAAACTACAATGAGCAGTTCTTC

size: -
J: TRBJ2-1
D: TRBD1
V: TRBV15
CDR3: CATSRDRGQGANEQFF
DNA: TGTGCCACCAGCAGAGATAGGGGACAGGGGGCCAATGAGCAGTTCTTC

size: -
J: TRBJ2-1
D: TRBD2
V: TRBV7-9
CDR3: CASSLATGTTNEQFF
DNA: TGTGCCAGCAGCTTGGCTACCGGGACTACTAATGAGCAGTTCTTC

size: once
J: TRBJ2-2
D: TRBD2
V: TRBV20-1
CDR3: CSARGSAGATGELFF
DNA: TGCAGTGCTAGAGGGTCAGCGGGAGCGACCGGGGAGCTGTTTTTT

size: -
J: TRBJ1-2
D: -
V: TRBV12-2
CDR3: CASRPFSWDYGYTF
DNA: TGTGCAAGTCGTCCTTTCTCATGGGACTATGGCTACACCTTC